This passage covers 14 T cell receptor beta chains from one sample sequenced in a study of shared clonotypes between healthy human individuals. Here immunoSEQ multiplex PCR was the method, and the copy in TCRdb shows in-frame clones only, minus some. The data show 500,000 to 550,000 clones, about 96% seen once. Sequences were obtained from naive CD4+ T cells sorted from blood. Subset noted: CD45RA+ positively selected. The source of these receptors is a young woman in good health.

This CDR3 is CASSQSREQNEQFF. The CDR3 DNA is TGTGCCAGCAGCCAATCGCGGGAGCAGAATGAGCAGTTCTTC. This chain links TRBV14 with TRBJ2-1; 7 bases fit TRBD2. Unmatched junction bases numbered 5, after V lost 2 bases and J lost 7 bases. The CDR3 runs to 14 residues. The germline V gene encodes CDR1 SGHDN and CDR2 FVKESK.

The V call is TRBV5-4, the J call TRBJ2-5; TRBD1 matches at 8 bases. Germline CDR1 is SGHNT and CDR2 is YYREEE (reference sequence). The V segment lost 4 bases and the J segment 5 bases; nucleotides outside the gene matches: 4. The CDR3 runs to 13 residues. Here the CDR3 reads CASSRTGSETQYF. CDR3 coding DNA: TGTGCCAGCAGCCGGACAGGGAGTGAGACCCAGTACTTC.

The rearrangement joins TRBV29-1 to TRBJ2-1; 7 bases are a match to TRBD1. CDR3 size: 14 residues. V lost 4 bases to trimming and J lost 9 bases; unmatched junction nucleotides: 12. Germline-derived CDR1 and CDR2 are SQVTM and ANQGSEA. CDR3 region: CSVVPRGLVVEQFF. DNA for the CDR3: TGCAGCGTTGTCCCGAGGGGGCTAGTCGTTGAGCAGTTCTTC.

The chain carries TRBV5-1 and TRBJ2-5; 14 bases line up with TRBD2. The V segment lost 0 bases and the J segment 6 bases; nucleotides outside the gene matches: 4. This CDR3 is built from 16 residues. CDR1 SGHRS and CDR2 YFSETQ come from the germline V gene. In DNA, the CDR3 is TGCGCCAGCAGCTTGGGGACTAGCGGGAGGCTACAGACCCAGTACTTC. Its protein is CASSLGTSGRLQTQYF.

The rearrangement uses TRBV30 and TRBJ2-5; 8 bases are a match to TRBD1. CDR3 length equals 13 residues. Germline V gene lookup returns CDR1 GTSNPN and CDR2 SVGIG (reference sequence). V was clipped by 5 bases and J by 5 bases; unmatched bases: 7. CDR3 nucleotides: TGTGCCTGGTCGTACAGGGGGAGGGAGACCCAGTACTTC. It yields the protein CAWSYRGRETQYF. Complete variable domain (other parts from reference TRBV30 and TRBJ2-5): SQTIHQWPATLVQPVGSPLSLECTVEGTSNPNLYWYRQAAGRGLQLLFYSVGIGQISSEVPQNLSASRPQDRQFILSSKKLLLSDSGFYLCAWSYRGRETQYFGPGTRLLVL.

The chain joins TRBV28 to TRBJ2-5; D possibly corresponds to TRBD1 (6 bases). The V gene lost 7 bases and the J gene lost 7 bases, with 13 bases spanning the gap. The CDR3 spans 12 residues. Germline CDR1 reads MDHEN; CDR2 reads SYDVKM. The CDR3 nucleotides are TGTGCCAGCACTAGGGAAGGGGGGACCCAGTACTTC. This gives the protein CASTREGGTQYF.

The CDR3 coding sequence is TGTGCCAGCAGTTTAGGCCGGATGTATGGCTACACCTTC. As protein: CASSLGRMYGYTF. The chain joins TRBV27 to TRBJ1-2; the D is unclear. With 2 bases removed from V and 5 bases from J, the gap between germline ends came to 9 bases. The CDR3 is 13 residues long. The germline V gene encodes CDR1 MNHEY and CDR2 SMNVEV (reference sequence).

The V and J genes are TRBV19 and TRBJ2-1, with a weak D call TRBD2 (5 bases). In germline, CDR1 is LNHDA, CDR2 SQIVND (reference sequence). CDR3 length equals 17 residues. Trimming removed 1 base at V and 4 bases at J, with 17 bases between. The CDR3 spells CASSIGTLRLTYNEQFF. CDR3 coding DNA: TGTGCCAGTAGTATAGGGACTCTACGTCTAACTTACAATGAGCAGTTCTTC.

The chain uses TRBV5-1 and TRBJ1-4; D is unresolved. CDR1 SGHRS and CDR2 YFSETQ come from the germline V gene. With 2 bases removed from V and 7 bases from J, the gap between germline ends came to 6 bases. This CDR3 is built from 12 residues. The CDR3 loop reads CASSFPGEKLFF. In DNA form, the CDR3 reads TGCGCCAGCAGCTTCCCCGGTGAAAAACTGTTTTTT.

The chain links TRBV28 to TRBJ1-1; TRBD1 matches 7 bases. The CDR3 covers 16 residues. Germline loops: CDR1 MDHEN, CDR2 SYDVKM. Trimming removed 5 bases from V and 1 base from J; junction bases left unmatched: 10. The DNA for the CDR3 is TGTGCCAGCAGTGTGGGACAGCGGGGGCGGAACACTGAAGCTTTCTTT. Translation: CASSVGQRGRNTEAFF.

The genes are TRBV5-1 and TRBJ2-7, with 14 bases that match TRBD2. Trimming cost V 0 bases and J 0 bases; bases outside gene matches: 5. Germline V lookup: CDR1 SGHRS, CDR2 YFSETQ. CDR3 length equals 18 residues. The CDR3 sequence is CASSLARTSGGSSYEQYF. CDR3 DNA: TGCGCCAGCAGCTTGGCTCGGACTAGCGGGGGGAGCTCCTACGAGCAGTACTTC.

The V and J genes are TRBV20-1 and TRBJ2-1; D is unclear. The CDR3 is 11 amino acids. V was clipped by 4 bases and J by 8 bases, with 9 bases between them. CDR1 DFQATT and CDR2 SNEGSKA come from the germline V gene (reference sequence). The DNA for the CDR3 is TGCAGTGCTATCTACCTCGATGAGCAGTTCTTC. Translating it yields CSAIYLDEQFF.

The chain couples TRBV5-1 to TRBJ2-5, with 7 bases that match TRBD2. Germline assignment: CDR1 SGHRS and CDR2 YFSETQ. After removal of 0 bases from V and 3 bases from J, the junction contained 11 bases not matched to a gene. The CDR3 has 17 residues. The CDR3 nucleotides are TGCGCCAGCAGCTTGGGGACTGGGGCTAGCGGTAAAGAGACCCAGTACTTC. As protein: CASSLGTGASGKETQYF.

The chain carries TRBV6-4 and TRBJ2-7, with 12 bases identical to TRBD2. CDR1 and CDR2 from the germline V gene are MRHNA and SNTAGT. The CDR3 is made up of 15 amino acids. The ends lost 11 bases at V and 7 bases at J; junction bases unmatched: 15. This chain's CDR3 is CAGRLAGVPFREQYF. CDR3 DNA: TGTGCCGGGAGACTAGCGGGAGTTCCCTTCAGGGAGCAGTACTTC.